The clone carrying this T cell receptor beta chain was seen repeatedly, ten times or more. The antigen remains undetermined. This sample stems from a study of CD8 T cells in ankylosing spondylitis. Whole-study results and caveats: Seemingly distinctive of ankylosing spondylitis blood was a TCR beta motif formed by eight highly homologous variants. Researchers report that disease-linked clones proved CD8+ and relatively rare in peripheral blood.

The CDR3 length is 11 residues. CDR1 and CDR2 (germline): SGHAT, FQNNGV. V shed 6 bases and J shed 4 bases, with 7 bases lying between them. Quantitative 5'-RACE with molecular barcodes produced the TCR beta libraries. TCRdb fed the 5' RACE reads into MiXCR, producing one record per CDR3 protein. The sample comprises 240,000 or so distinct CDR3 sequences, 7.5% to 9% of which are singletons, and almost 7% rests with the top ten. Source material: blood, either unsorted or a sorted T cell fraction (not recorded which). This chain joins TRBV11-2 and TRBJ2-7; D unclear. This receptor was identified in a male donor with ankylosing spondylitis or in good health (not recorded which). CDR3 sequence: CASSTYYEQYF. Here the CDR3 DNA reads TGTGCCAGCAGTACCTATTACGAGCAGTACTTC.